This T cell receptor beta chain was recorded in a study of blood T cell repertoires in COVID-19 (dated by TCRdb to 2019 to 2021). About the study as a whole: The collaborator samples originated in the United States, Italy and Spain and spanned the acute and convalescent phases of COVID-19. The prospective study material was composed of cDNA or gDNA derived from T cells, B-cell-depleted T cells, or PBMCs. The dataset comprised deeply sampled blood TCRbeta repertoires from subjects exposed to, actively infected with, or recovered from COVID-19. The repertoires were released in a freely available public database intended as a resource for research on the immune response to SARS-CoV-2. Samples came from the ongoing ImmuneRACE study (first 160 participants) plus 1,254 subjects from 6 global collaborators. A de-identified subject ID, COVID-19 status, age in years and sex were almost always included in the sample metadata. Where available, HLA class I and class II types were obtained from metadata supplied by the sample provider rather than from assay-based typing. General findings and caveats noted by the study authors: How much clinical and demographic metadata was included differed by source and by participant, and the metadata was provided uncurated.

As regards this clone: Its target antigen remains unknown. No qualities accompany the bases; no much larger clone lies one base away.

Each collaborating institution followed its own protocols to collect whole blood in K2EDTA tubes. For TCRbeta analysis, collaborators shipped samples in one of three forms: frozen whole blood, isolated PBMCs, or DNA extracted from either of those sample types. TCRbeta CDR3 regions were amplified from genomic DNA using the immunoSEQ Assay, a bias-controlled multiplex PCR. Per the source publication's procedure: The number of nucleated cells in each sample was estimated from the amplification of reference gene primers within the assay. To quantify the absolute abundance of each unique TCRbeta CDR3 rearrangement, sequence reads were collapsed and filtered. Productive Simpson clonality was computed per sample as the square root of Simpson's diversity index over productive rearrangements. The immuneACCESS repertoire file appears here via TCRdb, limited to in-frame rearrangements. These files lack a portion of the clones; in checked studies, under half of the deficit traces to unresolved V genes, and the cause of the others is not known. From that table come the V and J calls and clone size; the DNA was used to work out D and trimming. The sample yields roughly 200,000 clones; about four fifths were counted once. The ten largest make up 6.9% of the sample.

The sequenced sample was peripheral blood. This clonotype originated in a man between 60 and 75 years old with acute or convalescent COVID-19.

The sequence in DNA is TGTGCCAGCAGCTTAACGCCCCCCGGGACAGCCCGCTATGGCTACACCTTC. This is translated as CASSLTPPGTARYGYTF. The chain uses TRBV7-3 and TRBJ1-2; 7 middle bases align to TRBD1. Trimming takes 0 bases off V and 4 bases off J; junction bases not matched to a gene: 11. From cysteine to phenylalanine, the CDR3 is 17 amino acids long. The sequence is cut down to CDR3 DNA, 51 bases in frame from base 1. The germline V gene yields SGHTA for CDR1 and FQGTGA for CDR2.